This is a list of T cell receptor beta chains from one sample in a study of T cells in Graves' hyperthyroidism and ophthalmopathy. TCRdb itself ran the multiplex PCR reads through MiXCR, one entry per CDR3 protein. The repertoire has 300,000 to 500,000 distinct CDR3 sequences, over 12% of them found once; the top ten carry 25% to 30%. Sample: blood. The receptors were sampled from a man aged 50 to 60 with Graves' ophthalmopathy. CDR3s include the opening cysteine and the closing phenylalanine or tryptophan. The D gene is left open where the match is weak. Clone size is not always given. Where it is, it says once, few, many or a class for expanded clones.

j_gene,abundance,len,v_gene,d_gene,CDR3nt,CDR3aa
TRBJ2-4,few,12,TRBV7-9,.,TGTGCCAGCAGCTTAGAGACGGGGGTTCAGTACTTC,CASSLETGVQYF
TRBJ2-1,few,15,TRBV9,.,TGTGCCAGCAGCGCCTGGGGGACGGCCAACAATGAGCAGTTCTTC,CASSAWGTANNEQFF
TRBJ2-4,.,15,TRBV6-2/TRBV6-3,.,TGTGCCAGCAGTTACCGGCGTCCGCGCCCGTGGATTCAGTACTTC,CASSYRRPRPWIQYF
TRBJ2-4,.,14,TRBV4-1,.,TGCGCCAGCAGCCCCCCCATTGGGAAAAACATTCAGTACTTC,CASSPPIGKNIQYF
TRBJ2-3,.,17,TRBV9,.,TGTGCCAGCAGCACCCATCCGGTCGCGGGAAGCACAGATACGCAGTATTTT,CASSTHPVAGSTDTQYF
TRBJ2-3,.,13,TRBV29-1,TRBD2,TGCAGCGTTCTCCCTAGCGGGGCAGATACGCAGTATTTT,CSVLPSGADTQYF
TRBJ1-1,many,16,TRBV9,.,TGTGCCAGCAGCTCTTACAGGTTTTCGACGAATACTGAAGCTTTCTTT,CASSSYRFSTNTEAFF
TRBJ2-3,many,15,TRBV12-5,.,TGTGCTAGTGGTTTGATGGGCGCTAGCACAGATACGCAGTATTTT,CASGLMGASTDTQYF
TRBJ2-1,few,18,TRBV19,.,TGTGCCAGTAGTAACACCTACTGGGACACCTCATCCTACAATGAGCAGTTCTTC,CASSNTYWDTSSYNEQFF
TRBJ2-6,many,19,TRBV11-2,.,TGTGCCAGCAGCTTATCGGTGGCTAGTCCAACTTCTGGGGCCAACGTCCTGACTTTC,CASSLSVASPTSGANVLTF
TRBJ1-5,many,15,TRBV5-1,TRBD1,TGCGCCAGCAGCACGACAGGGGACAGCAATCAGCCCCAGCATTTT,CASSTTGDSNQPQHF
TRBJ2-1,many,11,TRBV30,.,TGTGCCTGGAGGGAGGGGAATGAGCAGTTCTTC,CAWREGNEQFF
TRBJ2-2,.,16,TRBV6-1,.,TGTGCCAGCAGTGAACGAAGAATGGTGAACACCGGGGAGCTGTTTTTT,CASSERRMVNTGELFF
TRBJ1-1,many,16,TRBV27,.,TGTGCCAGCAGTTTATCGCGGAGGGTAACGGGCACTGAAGCTTTCTTT,CASSLSRRVTGTEAFF
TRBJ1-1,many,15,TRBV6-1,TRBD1,TGTGCCAGCAGAAACACAGGGGACATGAACACTGAAGCTTTCTTT,CASRNTGDMNTEAFF
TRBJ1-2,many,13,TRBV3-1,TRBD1,TGTGCCAGCAGCCAAGGACAGGGGAATCGCTACACCTTC,CASSQGQGNRYTF
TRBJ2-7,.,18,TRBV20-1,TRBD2,TGCAGTGCTAGAGATGGCAGCGGGAGAACCAAATCAGCCGCCGAGCAGTACTTC,CSARDGSGRTKSAAEQYF
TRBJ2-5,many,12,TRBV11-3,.,TGTGCCAGCAGCATCGCACGGGAGACCCAGTACTTC,CASSIARETQYF
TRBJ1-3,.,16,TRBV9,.,TGTGCCAGCAGCGTAGCAGGGACCAGCTCTGGAAACACCATATATTTT,CASSVAGTSSGNTIYF
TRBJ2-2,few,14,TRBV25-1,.,TGTGCCAGCAGGGGCAGACCAAACACCGGGGAGCTGTTTTTT,CASRGRPNTGELFF
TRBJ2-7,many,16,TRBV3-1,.,TGTGCCAGCAGCCAAGTACCGGGGAAGGCTACGGAAGAGCAGTACTTC,CASSQVPGKATEEQYF
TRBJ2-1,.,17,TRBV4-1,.,TGCGCCAGCAACCAAGATCTGCGGGCGGGCTCCTACAATGAGCAGTTCTTC,CASNQDLRAGSYNEQFF
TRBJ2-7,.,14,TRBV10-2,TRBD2,TGCGCCAGCAGCGAAAGCGGGAGTAGACGCGAGCAGTACTTC,CASSESGSRREQYF
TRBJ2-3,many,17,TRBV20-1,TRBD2,TGCAGTGCTAGATTCGGTAGCGGGAGTGGGGGGGCAGATACGCAGTATTTT,CSARFGSGSGGADTQYF
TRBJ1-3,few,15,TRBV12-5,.,TGTGCTAGTGGTTTGGTACGGGTTGGTGGAAACACCATATATTTT,CASGLVRVGGNTIYF
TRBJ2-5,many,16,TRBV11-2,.,TGTGCCAGCAGCTTAGTTGTCAGCTATAGAGAGGAGACCCAGTACTTC,CASSLVVSYREETQYF
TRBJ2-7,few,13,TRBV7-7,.,TGTGCTAGCAGCTTTGGAGAGCGCGCCGGGCAGTACTTC,CASSFGERAGQYF
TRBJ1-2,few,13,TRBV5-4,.,TGTGCCAGCATCTTCACAGGGTTGTGGGGCTACACCTTC,CASIFTGLWGYTF
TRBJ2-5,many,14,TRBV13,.,TGTGCCAGCAGCCCCCCGGAGGTCGGAGAGACCCAGTACTTC,CASSPPEVGETQYF
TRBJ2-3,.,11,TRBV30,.,TGTGCCGGCATCTTCACAGATACGCAGTATTTT,CAGIFTDTQYF
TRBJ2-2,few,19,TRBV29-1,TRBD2,TGCAGCGCAAAAGGGGGTTACGGGAGGGCTAGGACGAACACCGGGGAGCTGTTTTTT,CSAKGGYGRARTNTGELFF
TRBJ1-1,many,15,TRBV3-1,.,TGTGCCAGCAGCCAAGATCAGGGAGGGAACACTGAAGCTTTCTTT,CASSQDQGGNTEAFF
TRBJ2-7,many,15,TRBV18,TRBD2,TGTGCCAGCTCCCTCCGGACTAGCGGGGGAGACGAGCAGTACTTC,CASSLRTSGGDEQYF
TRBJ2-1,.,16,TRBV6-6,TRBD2,TGTGCCAGCAGTTACTCGGCGGGAGGGGCCTACAATGAGCAGTTCTTC,CASSYSAGGAYNEQFF
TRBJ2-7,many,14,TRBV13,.,TGTGCCAGCAGCTTAACCGGGGTCGGCTACGAGCAGTACTTC,CASSLTGVGYEQYF
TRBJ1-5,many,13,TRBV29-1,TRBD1,TGCAGCGTTTGGACAGGAGGAAACCAGCCCCAGCATTTT,CSVWTGGNQPQHF
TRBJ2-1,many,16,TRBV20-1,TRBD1,TGCAGTGCTAGATTGGACAGGGGGCTATCCTACAATGAGCAGTTCTTC,CSARLDRGLSYNEQFF
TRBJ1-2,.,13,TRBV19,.,TGTGCCAGTAGTATCGACAGAAACTATGGCTACACCTTC,CASSIDRNYGYTF
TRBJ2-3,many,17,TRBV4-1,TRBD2,TGCGCCAGCAGCCAAGATGAGCGGGAGACATACACAGATACGCAGTATTTT,CASSQDERETYTDTQYF
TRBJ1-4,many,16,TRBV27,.,TGTGCCAGCAGTCCCCGCGCAGCCGCAACTAATGAAAAACTGTTTTTT,CASSPRAAATNEKLFF
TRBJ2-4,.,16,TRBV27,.,TGTGCCGGCAGTCCGGTCGGGGAGGTGGCCAAAAACATTCAGTACTTC,CAGSPVGEVAKNIQYF
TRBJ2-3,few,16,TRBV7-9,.,TGTGCCAGCAGCCTCCCGAGGGTAGGGCGGGGAGATACGCAGTATTTT,CASSLPRVGRGDTQYF
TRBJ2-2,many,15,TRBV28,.,TGTGCCAGCAGTTTATCCTCGCTAGCCGCCGGGGAGCTGTTTTTT,CASSLSSLAAGELFF
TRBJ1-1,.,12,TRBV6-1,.,TGTGCCAGCGGATATTTGAACACTGAAGCTTTCTTT,CASGYLNTEAFF
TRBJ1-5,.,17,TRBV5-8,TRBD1,TGTGCCAGCAGCTTGGGTCTGGCAGGGGGTTTAGGTCAGCCCCAGCATTTT,CASSLGLAGGLGQPQHF
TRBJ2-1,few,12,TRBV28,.,TGTGCCAGCACCCGCCGGGGTATTGAGCAGTTCTTC,CASTRRGIEQFF
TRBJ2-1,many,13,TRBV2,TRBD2,TGTGCCAGCAAGACTAGCGGGAGCACTGAGCAGTTCTTC,CASKTSGSTEQFF